This T cell receptor (beta chain) emerged from a study of lymphopenia after photon versus proton radiotherapy. Study findings and constraints: Post-nadir TCR diversity decline inversely tracked overall survival among those who died. After lymphocyte nadir, photon-treated repertoires showed oligoclonal expansion, especially CD8+ Temra.

The repertoire was sequenced with immunoSEQ multiplex PCR; TCRdb's copy has only in-frame clones and lacks some. The data hold 160,000 or so clones, with roughly nine tenths observed a single time. Remarks on this clone: Antigen unknown.

There are 15 residues in the CDR3. The germline V gene has CDR1 MDHEN and CDR2 SYDVKM. Deletions cut 3 bases from V and 5 bases from J, with 13 bases between. This receptor was taken from a man aged 50-59 years with gastric cancer. The rearrangement uses TRBV28 and TRBJ2-2; D is uncertain. Sequencing was performed on peripheral blood, taken from a patient treated with photon-based radiotherapy. The DNA of the CDR3 is TGTGCCAGCAGTTTTAGGCGGACGTCAACCGGGGAGCTGTTTTTT. It encodes CASSFRRTSTGELFF.